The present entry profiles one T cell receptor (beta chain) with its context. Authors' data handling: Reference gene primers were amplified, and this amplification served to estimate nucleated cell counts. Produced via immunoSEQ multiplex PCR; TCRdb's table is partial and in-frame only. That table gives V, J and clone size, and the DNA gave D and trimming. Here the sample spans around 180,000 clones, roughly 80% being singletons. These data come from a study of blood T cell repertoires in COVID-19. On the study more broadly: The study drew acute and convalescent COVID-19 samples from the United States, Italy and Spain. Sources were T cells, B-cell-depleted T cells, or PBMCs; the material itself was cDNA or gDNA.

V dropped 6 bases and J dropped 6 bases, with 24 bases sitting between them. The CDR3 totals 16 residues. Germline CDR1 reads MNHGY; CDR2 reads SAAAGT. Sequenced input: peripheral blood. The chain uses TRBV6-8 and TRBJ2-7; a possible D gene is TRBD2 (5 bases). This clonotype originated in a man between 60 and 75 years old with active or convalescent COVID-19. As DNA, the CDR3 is TGTGCCAGCAGGACCAAGGATCGGACTGAACTCCTCGAGCAGTACTTC. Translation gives CASRTKDRTELLEQYF.